The 31 T cell receptor beta chains below were found in one sample sequenced in a study of T-cell reconstitution after alpha-beta-depleted transplantation in children. Molecular barcoding with unique molecular identifiers was used for the TCRbeta library. MiXCR was run by TCRdb on the PCR reads, yielding one entry per CDR3 protein. The profile covers over 400,000 distinct CDR3 sequences, with 43% appearing a single time and around 29% taken by the ten largest. The sequencing here drew on PBMCs, taken before TCRalphabeta/CD19-depleted stem cell transplant. These receptor sequences come from a girl between 2 and 10 years old with aplastic anemia, due to receive a stem cell transplant.

The table lists this clonotype with a few counts. The rearrangement uses TRBV9 and TRBJ1-4; 10 bases map to TRBD1. The germline CDR1 and CDR2 sequences are SGDLS and YYNGEE. The CDR3 extends over 14 amino acids. Trimming at V came to 3 bases and at J to 8 bases, leaving 4 bases not matched to a gene. The CDR3 sequence is CASSARQGAEKLFF. In DNA, the CDR3 is TGTGCCAGCAGCGCCAGACAGGGGGCCGAAAAACTGTTTTTT.

J is TRBJ2-7 and V is TRBV7-2; D is uncertain. The CDR3 is 13 residues long. V lost 5 bases and J lost 9, with 17 bases in between. Germline loops: CDR1 SGHTA, CDR2 FQGNSA. The CDR3 here is CASSLLGRDPQYF. CDR3 nucleotides: TGTGCCAGCAGCCTATTGGGCAGAGACCCGCAGTACTTC.

J is TRBJ2-1 and V is TRBV9, with TRBD2 matching over 7 bases. The CDR3 contains 14 residues. CDR1 is SGDLS, CDR2 YYNGEE, per germline. After removal of 4 bases from V and 7 bases from J, the junction contained 8 bases not matched to a gene. The CDR3 sequence: CASSPSGLGNEQFF. CDR3 nucleotides: TGTGCCAGCAGCCCTAGCGGTCTTGGGAATGAGCAGTTCTTC.

The chain is built from TRBV5-5 and TRBJ2-7; 7 nucleotides line up with TRBD1. The CDR3 is 15 residues long. CDR1 and CDR2 from the germline V gene are SGHKS and YYEKEE (reference sequence). Unmatched junction bases numbered 5, after V lost 0 bases and J lost 2 bases. CDR3 protein: CASSLVGQSTYEQYF. CDR3 sequence (DNA): TGTGCCAGCAGCTTGGTGGGACAGAGCACCTACGAGCAGTACTTC.

This chain links TRBV15 with TRBJ2-4; D gene ambiguous. This CDR3 has 15 residues. Trimming stripped 1 base from V and 7 bases from J, with 14 bases between. CDR1 and CDR2 (germline): LNHNV, YYDKDF (reference sequence). The CDR3: CATSRVSQVGNIQYF. The CDR3 nucleotides are TGTGCCACCAGCAGAGTGTCCCAGGTGGGGAACATTCAGTACTTC.

This clonotype was recorded a few times. This chain links TRBV7-2 with TRBJ2-1, with a weak D call TRBD2 (6 bases). CDR3 length: 12 residues. The V gene lost 5 bases and the J gene lost 10 bases, with 12 bases spanning the gap. Germline CDR1 SGHTA, CDR2 FQGNSA. The CDR3: CASSPRAGEQFF. In DNA, the CDR3 is TGTGCCAGCAGCCCAAGGGCGGGAGAGCAGTTCTTC. Complete variable domain (other parts from reference TRBV7-2 and TRBJ2-1): GAGVSQSPSNKVTEKGKDVELRCDPISGHTALYWYRQSLGQGLEFLIYFQGNSAPDKSGLPSDRFSAERTGGSVSTLTIQRTQQEDSAVYLCASSPRAGEQFFGPGTRLTVL.

In this sample, this clonotype turned up a few times. V usage is TRBV28 and J usage is TRBJ2-7; TRBD2 matches 7 bases. Trimming cost V 5 bases and J 3 bases; bases outside gene matches: 10. There are 15 residues in the CDR3. Germline V CDR1 and CDR2: MDHEN, SYDVKM. The CDR3 region is CASSPIAGVGYEQYF. The DNA for the CDR3 is TGTGCCAGCAGTCCTATCGCGGGAGTGGGCTACGAGCAGTACTTC.

The chain is built from TRBV7-2 and TRBJ2-7; TRBD1 matches at 9 bases. Germline CDR1 is SGHTA and CDR2 is FQGNSA. The J segment lost 5 bases and the V segment lost 6 bases, leaving 17 bases of the junction unmatched. The CDR3 consists of 17 residues. CDR3 DNA sequence: TGTGCCAGCAGACCCCAGAATTCCGGGACAGGGTCTCACGAGCAGTACTTC. This sequence encodes CASRPQNSGTGSHEQYF.

This clonotype has just one count. The chain links TRBV4-2 to TRBJ2-7, with 8 bases fitting TRBD1. CDR3 size: 13 residues. Trimming cost V 1 base and J 6 bases; bases outside gene matches: 2. Germline assignment: CDR1 LGHNA and CDR2 YNFKEQ. The CDR3 coding sequence is TGTGCCAGCAGCCAAGCTCAGGGGGCCGAGCAGTACTTC. Amino acids: CASSQAQGAEQYF.

The chain carries TRBV5-1 and TRBJ2-2; the match to TRBD2 covers 7 bases. The CDR3 is 16 amino acids. In germline, CDR1 is SGHRS, CDR2 YFSETQ. V gave up 2 bases and J gave up 7 bases; unmatched junction bases: 11. The CDR3 nucleotides read TGCGCCAGCAGCTTCACGGGCGGGAGTTATAACGGGGAGCTGTTTTTT. This codes for CASSFTGGSYNGELFF.

This clonotype turned up a few times. This chain links TRBV7-9 with TRBJ2-7; the D gene could be TRBD1 or TRBD2 (6 bases each). This CDR3 contains 16 residues. V was clipped by 1 base and J by 5 bases, with 18 bases between them. Germline assignment: CDR1 SEHNR and CDR2 FQNEAQ (reference sequence). This chain's CDR3 is CASSLGYRDTGDEQYF. The CDR3 DNA follows: TGTGCCAGCAGCTTAGGCTACCGGGACACGGGGGACGAGCAGTACTTC.

In this sample, this clonotype turned up a few times. The chain employs TRBV12-3 or TRBV12-4 and TRBJ2-7; 10 nucleotides line up with TRBD2. J gave up 4 bases and V 6 bases, and 3 bases lay outside the gene matches. CDR3 length: 13 residues. The CDR3 protein is CASRTTSGYEQYF. CDR3 nucleotide sequence: TGTGCCAGCAGGACGACTAGCGGGTACGAGCAGTACTTC.

In its sample, this clonotype was seen a few times. The chain links TRBV9 to TRBJ2-5, with D unclear. Per germline, CDR1 SGDLS and CDR2 YYNGEE. With 2 bases removed from V and 5 bases from J, the gap between germline ends came to 10 bases. The CDR3 runs 13 residues. CDR3 sequence reads: CASSVGGRETQYF. The CDR3 region has the DNA TGTGCCAGCAGCGTTGGCGGCCGGGAGACCCAGTACTTC.

This chain connects TRBV30 to TRBJ2-7; D uncertain. There are 12 residues in the CDR3. Looked up from germline, CDR1 is GTSNPN and CDR2 is SVGIG (reference sequence). Trimming shortened V by 3 bases and J by 6 bases, and 12 bases separated the two germline ends. CDR3 in DNA: TGTGCCTGGAGCGCCTCCCCAGCCGAGCAGTACTTC. This sequence encodes CAWSASPAEQYF.

In its sample, this clonotype was seen once. This chain connects TRBV10-3 to TRBJ1-2; D is unclear. CDR3 length equals 14 residues. The V end was cut by 10 bases, the J end by 0 bases, with 15 bases between. Germline CDR1 reads ENHRY; CDR2 reads SYGVKD. As DNA, the CDR3 is TGTGCCACCTCTCTGGACCATACTAACTATGGCTACACCTTC. It specifies CATSLDHTNYGYTF.

This clonotype turned up a few times. The chain combines TRBV29-1 with TRBJ2-2; 13 bases are shared with TRBD2. The ends lost 5 bases at V and 6 bases at J; junction bases unmatched: 3. Germline assignment: CDR1 SQVTM and CDR2 ANQGSEA. This CDR3 spans 14 amino acids. The CDR3 coding sequence is TGCAGCGTTCGGACTAGCGGGAGTCCCGGGGAGCTGTTTTTT. Translated, it gives CSVRTSGSPGELFF.

This clonotype has at least ten counts. The rearrangement uses TRBV12-3 or TRBV12-4 and TRBJ2-7; D may be TRBD2 (5 bases). Trimming removed 3 bases at V and 7 bases at J, with 19 bases between. The length of the CDR3 is 15 residues. The CDR3 DNA follows: TGTGCCAGCAGTTTTCTCGGGAATGTCGTGGGGGAGCAGTACTTC. Its translation: CASSFLGNVVGEQYF.

This rearrangement joins TRBV20-1 to TRBJ2-1; D perhaps matches TRBD1 (6 bases). The ends were cut back, 5 bases at V and 11 bases at J, with 19 bases in the middle. Germline-derived CDR1 and CDR2 are DFQATT and SNEGSKA (reference sequence). The CDR3 runs to 13 residues. CDR3 sequence reads: CSARRTELTKQFF. In nucleotides, the CDR3 is TGCAGTGCTCGAAGGACAGAGCTAACCAAGCAGTTCTTC.

This clonotype was seen a single time. The gene calls are TRBV10-2 and TRBJ2-3; D may correspond to TRBD1 or TRBD2 (6 bases each). The CDR3 length is 14 residues. The germline V and J ends were trimmed by 3 bases and 4 bases, with 11 bases remaining between them. From germline, CDR1 is WSHSY and CDR2 SAAADI. The CDR3 DNA follows: TGCGCCAGCAGTGAAAGGGGGGTGGCAGATACGCAGTATTTT. Protein: CASSERGVADTQYF.

This clonotype was seen a handful of times. The chain joins TRBV10-2 to TRBJ2-1; no definite D call. V lost 2 bases and J 8 bases, leaving 4 bases between the germline ends. Germline assignment: CDR1 WSHSY and CDR2 SAAADI. CDR3 length equals 11 residues. CDR3: CASSERDEQFF. CDR3 in DNA: TGCGCCAGCAGTGAGCGAGATGAGCAGTTCTTC.

V is TRBV20-1 and J is TRBJ2-3; D ambiguous. Between the trimmed V and J ends, which lost 4 bases and 6 bases, there was a span of 8 bases. There are 11 residues in the CDR3. CDR1 DFQATT and CDR2 SNEGSKA come from the germline V gene (reference sequence). The CDR3 nucleotides are TGCAGTGCTACTCAGTCCGATACGCAGTATTTT. It specifies CSATQSDTQYF.

This clonotype was counted many times. The CDR3 DNA reads TGCGCCAGCAGCTTGGGGACAGAAGTTACCGGGGAGCTGTTTTTT. It yields the protein CASSLGTEVTGELFF. This chain uses TRBV5-1 with TRBJ2-2, with D tentatively TRBD1 (6 bases). The V gene lost 0 bases and the J gene lost 5 bases, with 11 bases spanning the gap. The CDR3 consists of 15 residues. From germline, CDR1 is SGHRS and CDR2 YFSETQ. The whole variable domain, remainder taken from reference TRBV5-1 and TRBJ2-2, is KAGVTQTPRYLIKTRGQQVTLSCSPISGHRSVSWYQQTPGQGLQFLFEYFSETQRNKGNFPGRFSGRQFSNSRSEMNVSTLELGDSALYLCASSLGTEVTGELFFGEGSRLTVL.

J is TRBJ1-5 and V is TRBV27; 7 bases agree with TRBD1. This CDR3 region has 15 residues. V was pared by 7 bases and J by 4 bases, with 10 bases of the junction left unmatched. Germline CDR1 is MNHEY and CDR2 is SMNVEV (reference sequence). This chain's CDR3 is CASTQDRRGNQPQHF. CDR3 sequence (DNA): TGTGCCAGCACCCAGGACAGGAGGGGTAATCAGCCCCAGCATTTT.

This clonotype appeared a few times. V gene TRBV5-1 combines with J gene TRBJ2-7, with D maybe TRBD1 (6 bases). CDR1 and CDR2 (germline): SGHRS, YFSETQ. The CDR3 length is 15 residues. The V and J ends lost 2 bases and 4 bases respectively, with 16 bases between them. The CDR3 DNA reads as TGCGCCAGCAGCTTCAACACAGGGTCGGGTTACGAGCAGTACTTC. Amino acid sequence: CASSFNTGSGYEQYF.

At least ten counts were recorded for this clonotype. The gene calls are TRBV3-1 and TRBJ2-3; D remains unclear. This CDR3 is 15 amino acids long. V lost 1 base and J 2 bases, leaving 10 bases between the germline ends. Germline V gene data show CDR1 as LGHDT and CDR2 as YNNKEL (reference sequence). In DNA, the CDR3 is TGTGCCAGCAGCCAAGGGCGGAGAATCACAGATACGCAGTATTTT. Protein product: CASSQGRRITDTQYF.

Ten or more counts support this clonotype. The rearrangement links TRBV5-6 to TRBJ2-7, with 9 nucleotides matching TRBD1. The V segment lost 4 bases and the J segment 3 bases; nucleotides outside the gene matches: 8. Germline V gene sequence: CDR1 SGHDT, CDR2 YYEEEE. The CDR3 length is 15 residues. The CDR3 loop reads CASSRPGQGRYEQYF. As DNA, the CDR3 is TGTGCCAGCAGCCGACCGGGACAGGGTCGCTACGAGCAGTACTTC.

This clonotype turned up a few times. The rearrangement links TRBV5-1 to TRBJ2-7, with D hard to call. This CDR3 contains 13 residues. V lost 4 bases and J lost 5, with 13 bases in between. Germline V CDR1 and CDR2: SGHRS, YFSETQ. The CDR3 DNA is TGCGCCAGCAGCGTGAGAGGCGAGGACGAGCAGTACTTC. As protein: CASSVRGEDEQYF.

Turning to this clonotype: At one of its ends the junction is not consistent with the germline gene, which may arise from a read error. The chain joins TRBV7-2 to TRBJ2-3; 11 bases line up with TRBD2. Germline V gene data show CDR1 as SGHTA and CDR2 as FQGNSA. The CDR3 length is 16 residues. In nucleotides, the CDR3 is TGTGCCAGCAGCCTACAGGGGACTAGCGGCACAGATGCGCAGTATTTT. Translating gives CASSLQGTSGTDAQYF. Based on the CDR3 plus reference TRBV7-2 and TRBJ2-3, the full variable domain is GAGVSQSPSNKVTEKGKDVELRCDPISGHTALYWYRQSLGQGLEFLIYFQGNSAPDKSGLPSDRFSAERTGGSVSTLTIQRTQQEDSAVYLCASSLQGTSGTDAQYFGPGTRLTVL.

This clonotype came up many times. The V gene is TRBV12-3 or TRBV12-4, the J gene TRBJ2-5; 11 nucleotides line up with TRBD2. V shed 6 bases, J shed 5 bases, and the junction held 5 bases outside the gene matches. The CDR3 covers 14 residues. CDR3 protein: CASRTSGRGETQYF. CDR3 sequence (DNA): TGTGCCAGCAGAACTAGCGGGAGAGGGGAGACCCAGTACTTC.

This chain joins TRBV20-1 and TRBJ2-7; 7 bases map to TRBD1. Unmatched junction bases numbered 10, after V lost 6 bases and J lost 5 bases. CDR1 and CDR2 (germline): DFQATT, SNEGSKA (reference sequence). This CDR3 has 13 residues. CDR3 loop: CSAGRDRRNEQYF. CDR3 in DNA: TGCAGTGCGGGACGGGACAGAAGAAACGAGCAGTACTTC.

This clonotype was seen a handful of times. The chain couples TRBV21-1 to TRBJ2-3; the tabulated D call, TRBD1, remains unverified against the DNA. TRBV21-1 is labeled a pseudogene. CDR3 length: 16 amino acids. The CDR3 bases are TGTGCCAGCAGCAGATCTCGGACAGGGGGCACAGATACGCAGTATTTT. Amino acids: CASSRSRTGGTDTQYF.